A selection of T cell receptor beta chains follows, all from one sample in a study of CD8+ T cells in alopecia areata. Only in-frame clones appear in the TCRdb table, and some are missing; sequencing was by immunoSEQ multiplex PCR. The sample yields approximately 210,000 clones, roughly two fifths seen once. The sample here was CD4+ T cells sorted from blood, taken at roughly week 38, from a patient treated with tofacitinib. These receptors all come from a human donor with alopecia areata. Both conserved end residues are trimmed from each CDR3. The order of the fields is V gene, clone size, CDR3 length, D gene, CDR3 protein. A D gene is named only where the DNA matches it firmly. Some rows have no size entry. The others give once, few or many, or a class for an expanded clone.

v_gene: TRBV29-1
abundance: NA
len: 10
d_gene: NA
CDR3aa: SVAGGHTEAF

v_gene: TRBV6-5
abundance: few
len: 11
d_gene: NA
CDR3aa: ASSRGPNYGYT

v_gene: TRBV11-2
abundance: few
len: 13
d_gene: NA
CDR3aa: ASSRGTDSGNTIY

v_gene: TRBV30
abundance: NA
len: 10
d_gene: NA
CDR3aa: AWSTFRGELF

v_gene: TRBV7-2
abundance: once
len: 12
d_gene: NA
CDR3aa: ASSFLSGTNTQY

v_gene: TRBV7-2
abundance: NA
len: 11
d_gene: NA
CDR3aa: ASSGGRNTEAF

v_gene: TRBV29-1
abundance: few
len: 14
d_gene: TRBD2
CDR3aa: SVRTSGSSSTDTQY

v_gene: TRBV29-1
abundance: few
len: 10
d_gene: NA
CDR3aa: SVPGWIGEQF

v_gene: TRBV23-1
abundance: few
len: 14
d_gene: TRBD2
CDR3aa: ASSETPSGSPYEQY

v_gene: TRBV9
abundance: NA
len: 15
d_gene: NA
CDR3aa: ASSVGSPALVSYEQY

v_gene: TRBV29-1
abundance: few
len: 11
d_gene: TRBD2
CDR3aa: SVLAGGYNEQF

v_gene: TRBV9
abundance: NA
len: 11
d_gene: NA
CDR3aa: ASSVATSGELF

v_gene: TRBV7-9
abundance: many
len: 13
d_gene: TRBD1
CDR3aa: ASRSGPGQQETQY

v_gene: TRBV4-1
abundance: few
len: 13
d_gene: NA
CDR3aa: ASSPQGIMNTEAF

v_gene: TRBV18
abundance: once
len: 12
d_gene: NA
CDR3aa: ASSPKTSSYEQY